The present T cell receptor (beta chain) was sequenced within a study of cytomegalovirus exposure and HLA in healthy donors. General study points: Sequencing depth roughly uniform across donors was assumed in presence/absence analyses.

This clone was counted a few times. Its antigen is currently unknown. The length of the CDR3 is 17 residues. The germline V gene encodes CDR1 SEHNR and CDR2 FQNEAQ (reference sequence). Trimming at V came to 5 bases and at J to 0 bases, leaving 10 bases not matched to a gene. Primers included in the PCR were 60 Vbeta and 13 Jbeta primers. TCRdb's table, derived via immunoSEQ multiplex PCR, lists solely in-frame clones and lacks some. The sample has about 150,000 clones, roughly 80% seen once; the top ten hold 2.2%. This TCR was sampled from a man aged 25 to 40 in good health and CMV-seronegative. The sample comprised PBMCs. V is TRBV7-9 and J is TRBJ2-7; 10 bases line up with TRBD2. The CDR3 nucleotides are TGTGCCAGCAGCCCCCCGAGGAGGACTAGCGGCTCCTACGAGCAGTACTTC. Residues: CASSPPRRTSGSYEQYF.